The 19 T cell receptor beta chains below come from one sample, sequenced in a study of cytomegalovirus exposure and HLA in healthy donors. Researchers ran the PCR with 60 Vbeta and 13 Jbeta primers. Only in-frame clones appear in the TCRdb table, and some are missing; sequencing was by immunoSEQ multiplex PCR. Seen here are over 85,000 clones, 50% to 70% observed once, and the top ten hold 4% to 5.5%. The sequencing sample was made of PBMCs. These receptors all stem from a human donor in good health.

The chain is built from TRBV7-2 and TRBJ2-1; 8 nucleotides line up with TRBD2. The CDR3 is made up of 14 amino acids. With V trimmed by 5 bases and J by 7 bases, 7 bases remained unmatched. The germline V gene encodes CDR1 SGHTA and CDR2 FQGNSA. The DNA for the CDR3 is TGTGCCAGCAGCCTCAGCGGGAGTGGTAATGAGCAGTTCTTC. Encoded protein: CASSLSGSGNEQFF.

V is TRBV27 and J is TRBJ1-5; weak D call: TRBD1 (6 bases). CDR1 and CDR2 (germline): MNHEY, SMNVEV (reference sequence). CDR3 length: 17 amino acids. V lost 2 bases to trimming and J lost 3 bases, with 17 bases between them. The DNA for the CDR3 is TGTGCCAGCAGTTTAGGCCCGGGTCAGGGGTACAATCAGCCCCAGCATTTT. Translating gives CASSLGPGQGYNQPQHF.

The gene calls are TRBV5-1 and TRBJ2-2; 9 bases fit TRBD1. Germline V gene data show CDR1 as SGHRS and CDR2 as YFSETQ. The CDR3 spans 15 residues. Trimming took 6 bases from V and 1 from J; bases not matched to a gene: 4. CDR3 coding DNA: TGCGCCAGCACCGACAGGGGGGGGAACACCGGGGAGCTGTTTTTT. Amino acid sequence: CASTDRGGNTGELFF.

Turning to this clone: One end of the junction does not line up with germline, which may come from a read error. This chain links TRBV6-4 with TRBJ2-1, with D maybe TRBD1 (6 bases). CDR1 is MRHNA, CDR2 SNTAGT, per germline. The CDR3 is 14 amino acids. Here the CDR3 reads CASSNSIGGNEQFF. The CDR3 bases are TGTGCCAGCAGTAACTCGATAGGGGGCAATGAGCAGTTCTTC.

V usage is TRBV25-1 and J usage is TRBJ2-7; possibly TRBD2 for D (5 bases). CDR1 is MGHDK and CDR2 is SYGVNS in the germline V gene. This CDR3 has 15 amino acids. Trimming cost V 2 bases and J 0 bases, with 11 bases left between them. CDR3 bases: TGTGCCAGCAGTGAACGGGGTGTACCCTCCTACGAGCAGTACTTC. It yields the protein CASSERGVPSYEQYF.

The genes are TRBV7-2 and TRBJ2-2; 11 positions match TRBD2. The ends lost 4 bases at V and 4 bases at J; junction bases unmatched: 5. The CDR3 sequence is 16 residues long. Germline V CDR1 and CDR2: SGHTA, FQGNSA. The CDR3 loop is CASSSGTSGFTGELFF. The DNA of the CDR3 is TGTGCCAGCAGCTCCGGGACTAGCGGCTTCACCGGGGAGCTGTTTTTT.

The chain uses TRBV29-1 and TRBJ2-3; TRBD2 matches 7 bases. V was clipped by 6 bases and J by 4 bases; unmatched bases: 7. The CDR3 is 13 residues long. From germline, CDR1 is SQVTM and CDR2 ANQGSEA. The CDR3 DNA sequence: TGCAGCGTCTCCCGGGGAGGGCCAGATACGCAGTATTTT. Its translation is CSVSRGGPDTQYF.

This chain uses TRBV4-2 with TRBJ2-7; 7 bases agree with TRBD1. Germline CDR1 and CDR2: LGHNA and YNFKEQ. CDR3 length equals 16 residues. Losses at the gene ends were 3 bases for V and 3 bases for J; bases not matched to a gene: 11. The CDR3: CASSHRTGTDYYEQYF. For the CDR3, the DNA is TGTGCCAGCAGCCATAGGACCGGGACAGACTACTACGAGCAGTACTTC.

V is TRBV7-8 and J is TRBJ1-3; D is unresolved. Trimming took 5 bases from V and 1 from J, leaving 18 bases between them. Germline values: CDR1 SGHVS, CDR2 FQNEAQ. This CDR3 is 17 amino acids long. CDR3 protein: CASSPRASGGSGNTIYF. CDR3 in DNA: TGTGCCAGCAGCCCCCGGGCCTCCGGAGGGTCTGGAAACACCATATATTTT.

The chain carries TRBV19 and TRBJ2-7, with 11 bases matching TRBD1. V lost 5 bases to trimming and J lost 5 bases; unmatched junction nucleotides: 8. The CDR3 runs 15 residues. Looked up from germline, CDR1 is LNHDA and CDR2 is SQIVND (reference sequence). The CDR3 here is CASSLPGQGVNEQYF. CDR3 DNA: TGTGCCAGTAGTCTACCGGGACAGGGGGTAAACGAGCAGTACTTC.

The rearrangement uses TRBV29-1 and TRBJ2-1, with D uncertain. Germline-derived CDR1 and CDR2 are SQVTM and ANQGSEA. V was clipped by 1 base and J by 4 bases, with 17 bases between them. The CDR3 runs to 16 residues. CDR3 amino acids: CSVEVFKSGVYNEQFF. CDR3 nucleotides: TGCAGCGTTGAAGTTTTTAAATCGGGTGTGTACAATGAGCAGTTCTTC.

The gene calls are TRBV7-9 and TRBJ1-2, with D perhaps TRBD1 (5 bases). The V end was cut by 6 bases, the J end by 0 bases, with 17 bases between. Germline V gives CDR1 SEHNR, CDR2 FQNEAQ (reference sequence). The CDR3 consists of 16 residues. This CDR3 is CASSRLTAQSNYGYTF. In nucleotides, the CDR3 is TGTGCCAGCAGTCGCCTGACAGCGCAATCTAACTATGGCTACACCTTC.

The CDR3 DNA reads as TGTGCCAGCAGCACTGGGGGGAGACGTGGGTCGACTGAAGCTTTCTTT. The encoded protein is CASSTGGRRGSTEAFF. The chain joins TRBV21-1 to TRBJ1-1. TRBV21-1 is shown as a pseudogene. The CDR3 is 16 residues long.

The V call is TRBV6-5, the J call TRBJ2-7; a possible D gene is TRBD2 (5 bases). The CDR3 runs 16 residues. The V gene's germline CDR1 is MNHEY and CDR2 SVGAGI. Trimming cost V 0 bases and J 0 bases, with 12 bases left between them. CDR3: CASSYSGGFSSYEQYF. CDR3 DNA: TGTGCCAGCAGTTACTCGGGCGGGTTCAGCTCCTACGAGCAGTACTTC.

The DNA for the CDR3 is TGTGCCAGCAGTCTTGGACGGACTTACAATGAGCAGTTCTTC. It translates to CASSLGRTYNEQFF. The chain combines TRBV6-5 with TRBJ2-1; perhaps TRBD2 as D (5 bases). This CDR3 is built from 14 residues. Germline lookup yields CDR1 MNHEY and CDR2 SVGAGI. The V and J ends lost 5 bases and 4 bases respectively, with 12 bases between them.

J is TRBJ2-1 and V is TRBV9, with D possibly matching TRBD2 (5 bases). CDR1 SGDLS and CDR2 YYNGEE come from the germline V gene. Between the trimmed V and J ends, which lost 4 bases and 8 bases, there was a span of 10 bases. The CDR3 length is 12 residues. In nucleotides, the CDR3 is TGTGCCAGCAGCCGCCCGGGGTATGAGCAGTTCTTC. Residues: CASSRPGYEQFF.

There are a few counts of this clone. The chain recombines TRBV7-2 with TRBJ2-2; TRBD2 matches at 7 bases. In germline, CDR1 is SGHTA, CDR2 FQGNSA. There are 17 residues in the CDR3. V was clipped by 5 bases and J by 2 bases; unmatched bases: 11. Here the CDR3 reads CASSTPAGTINTGELFF. The CDR3 DNA reads TGTGCCAGCAGCACACCGGCCGGGACTATTAACACCGGGGAGCTGTTTTTT.

The rearrangement joins TRBV4-1 to TRBJ2-7, with 7 bases that match TRBD1. Germline-derived CDR1 and CDR2 are MGHRA and YSYEKL. Trimming took 2 bases from V and 1 from J; bases not matched to a gene: 17. The CDR3 is made up of 19 amino acids. CDR3 coding DNA: TGCGCCAGCAGCCAAACAGGGGAAAAGTCTTTGAACCCATCCTACGAGCAGTACTTC. Its protein product is CASSQTGEKSLNPSYEQYF.

The V call is TRBV2, the J call TRBJ1-2, with D perhaps matching TRBD1 (5 bases). The V and J ends lost 2 bases and 2 bases respectively, with 12 bases between them. The CDR3 runs 15 residues. Germline CDR1 is SNHLY and CDR2 is FYNNEI. DNA for the CDR3: TGTGCCAGCAGTGAAATCGGACAAATCAACTATGGCTACACCTTC. This translates into CASSEIGQINYGYTF.